The 18 T cell receptor beta chains listed next were all sequenced from one sample in a study of cytomegalovirus exposure and HLA in healthy donors. The repertoire was sequenced with immunoSEQ multiplex PCR; TCRdb's copy has only in-frame clones and lacks some. The sample comprises 120,000 to 150,000 clones, 91% of which are singletons, and roughly 0.7% rests with the top ten. The sequenced material came from PBMCs. Receptors were obtained from a man aged 18-30 years in good health and CMV-seronegative.

V is TRBV30 and J is TRBJ2-3, with 7 bases matching TRBD1. The CDR3 has 16 residues. Germline V CDR1 and CDR2: GTSNPN, SVGIG (reference sequence). V shed 3 bases and J 6 bases; nucleotides not matched to a gene: 15. The CDR3 is CAWRDDRVVGVDTQYF. The CDR3 nucleotides are TGTGCCTGGAGGGACGACAGGGTGGTAGGGGTGGATACGCAGTATTTT.

The chain employs TRBV5-4 and TRBJ1-2, with no clear D. The CDR3 runs to 18 residues. Between the trimmed V and J ends, which lost 4 bases and 0 bases, there was a span of 22 bases. CDR1 and CDR2 (germline): SGHNT, YYREEE (reference sequence). In DNA form, the CDR3 reads TGTGCCAGCAGCCTCGGAGGTAACATGGAATTCGCTAACTATGGCTACACCTTC. This sequence encodes CASSLGGNMEFANYGYTF.

This clone appeared once. The chain uses TRBV6-1 and TRBJ2-7; D is ambiguous. V lost 5 bases and J 7 bases, leaving 9 bases between the germline ends. Germline V CDR1 and CDR2: MNHNS, SASEGT. This CDR3 spans 11 amino acids. CDR3 region: CASSQVGEQYV. In DNA form, the CDR3 reads TGTGCCAGCAGTCAGGTTGGGGAGCAGTACGTC.

The gene calls are TRBV7-9 and TRBJ1-2, with 12 bases aligning to TRBD1. The CDR3 extends over 16 amino acids. Trimming took 8 bases from V and 1 from J; bases not matched to a gene: 8. The germline gives CDR1 SEHNR, CDR2 FQNEAQ (reference sequence). The CDR3 DNA sequence: TGTGCCAGCTGGGGGACAGGGGGCGTCGGTAACTATGGCTACACCTTC. The encoded protein is CASWGTGGVGNYGYTF.

This chain links TRBV5-1 with TRBJ1-6; D remains unclear. The germline CDR1 and CDR2 sequences are SGHRS and YFSETQ. V gave up 0 bases and J gave up 5 bases, with 9 bases separating them. The CDR3 covers 15 residues. CDR3: CASSLGNLNNSPLHF. The CDR3 region has the DNA TGCGCCAGCAGCTTGGGTAATCTAAATAATTCACCCCTCCACTTT. Variable domain in full (rest from reference TRBV5-1 and TRBJ1-6): KAGVTQTPRYLIKTRGQQVTLSCSPISGHRSVSWYQQTPGQGLQFLFEYFSETQRNKGNFPGRFSGRQFSNSRSEMNVSTLELGDSALYLCASSLGNLNNSPLHFGNGTRLTVT.

V and J are TRBV7-3 and TRBJ2-3, with 9 bases aligning to TRBD2. The germline CDR1 and CDR2 sequences are SGHTA and FQGTGA. This CDR3 is built from 14 residues. V was clipped by 5 bases and J by 8 bases; unmatched bases: 8. The CDR3 region has the DNA TGTGCCAGCAGCGCCGGGACTAGCCATGGTACGCAGTATTTT. It codes for CASSAGTSHGTQYF. Full variable domain (missing parts from reference TRBV7-3 and TRBJ2-3): GAGVSQTPSNKVTEKGKYVELRCDPISGHTALYWYRQSLGQGPEFLIYFQGTGAADDSGLPNDRFFAVRPEGSVSTLKIQRTERGDSAVYLCASSAGTSHGTQYFGPGTRLTVL.

J is TRBJ1-5 and V is TRBV2; D is unclear. V shed 5 bases and J shed 3 bases, with 11 bases lying between them. This CDR3 region has 14 residues. The germline gives CDR1 SNHLY, CDR2 FYNNEI. The CDR3: CASSRTGNNQPQHF. The CDR3 coding sequence is TGTGCCAGCAGTCGGACGGGAAACAATCAGCCCCAGCATTTT.

The gene calls are TRBV27 and TRBJ2-3; 11 bases agree with TRBD2. The V gene end was trimmed by 5 bases and the J gene end by 3 bases; junction bases not matched to a gene: 4. This CDR3 has 15 residues. Germline V gene lookup returns CDR1 MNHEY and CDR2 SMNVEV (reference sequence). CDR3: CASSILAGGTDTQYF. Here the CDR3 DNA reads TGTGCCAGCAGTATCCTAGCGGGAGGTACAGATACGCAGTATTTT.

V usage is TRBV19 and J usage is TRBJ2-7; a possible D gene is TRBD1 (6 bases). Trimming left V 5 bases short and J 3 bases short, with 8 bases between. Germline V gene sequence: CDR1 LNHDA, CDR2 SQIVND (reference sequence). The CDR3 consists of 12 residues. The CDR3, as DNA: TGTGCCAGTAGTCCACAGGGCTACGAGCAGTACTTC. Its protein is CASSPQGYEQYF.

The chain is built from TRBV14 and TRBJ1-3; TRBD1 matches at 10 bases. This CDR3 has 19 residues. From germline, CDR1 is SGHDN and CDR2 FVKESK. With 4 bases clipped from V and 0 bases from J, the junction kept 12 bases outside the gene matches. The CDR3 DNA follows: TGTGCCAGCAGCCCTTTTTTTGGGACAGGGGAATACTCTGGAAACACCATATATTTT. This translates into CASSPFFGTGEYSGNTIYF. Full variable domain (missing parts from reference TRBV14 and TRBJ1-3): EAGVTQFPSHSVIEKGQTVTLRCDPISGHDNLYWYRRVMGKEIKFLLHFVKESKQDESGMPNNRFLAERTGGTYSTLKVQPAELEDSGVYFCASSPFFGTGEYSGNTIYFGEGSWLTVV.

V and J are TRBV5-6 and TRBJ1-2, with 9 bases matching TRBD1. This CDR3 region has 17 residues. With V trimmed by 4 bases and J by 6 bases, 16 bases remained unmatched. Germline V gene lookup returns CDR1 SGHDT and CDR2 YYEEEE. The CDR3 nucleotides are TGTGCCAGCAGCCGTTCCGGGACAGGGATTAAATCGGATGGCTACACCTTC. Protein sequence: CASSRSGTGIKSDGYTF.

The chain couples TRBV19 to TRBJ1-4; D is possibly TRBD1 (6 bases). The CDR3 totals 13 residues. The ends were cut back, 7 bases at V and 7 bases at J, with 13 bases in the middle. Looked up from germline, CDR1 is LNHDA and CDR2 is SQIVND (reference sequence). CDR3 in DNA: TGTGCCAGTACTCCAGAAGGGGGTGAAAAACTGTTTTTT. Its protein is CASTPEGGEKLFF.

This rearrangement joins TRBV10-3 to TRBJ2-3; TRBD2 matches at 10 bases. Per germline, CDR1 ENHRY and CDR2 SYGVKD. J was trimmed by 2 bases and V by 0 bases; bases with no gene match: 5. This CDR3 has 17 residues. CDR3 loop: CAISESLAGILTDTQYF. In nucleotides, the CDR3 is TGTGCCATCAGTGAGTCACTAGCGGGGATACTCACAGATACGCAGTATTTT.

This chain uses TRBV10-1 with TRBJ2-1, with TRBD2 as a possible D gene (5 bases). The CDR3 length is 14 residues. V lost 2 bases and J 3 bases, leaving 8 bases between the germline ends. Germline CDR1 is WNHNN and CDR2 is SYGVQD (reference sequence). This chain's CDR3 is CASSEGAGYNEQFF. The DNA for the CDR3 is TGCGCCAGCAGTGAGGGCGCGGGCTACAATGAGCAGTTCTTC.

The V call is TRBV12-2, the J call TRBJ2-1; TRBD2 is taken as the D call from the table, unchecked against the DNA. TRBV12-2 counts as a pseudogene. The CDR3 is 16 amino acids. CDR3 nucleotides: TGTGCAAGTCGCATCCCAGGGACTAGCGGGAACAATGAGCAGTTCTTC. Its translation is CASRIPGTSGNNEQFF.

The chain couples TRBV7-7 to TRBJ2-7; TRBD1 aligns across 8 bases. Germline CDR1 SSHAT, CDR2 FNYEAQ (reference sequence). The CDR3 covers 18 residues. V lost 5 bases to trimming and J lost 0 bases; unmatched junction nucleotides: 15. This CDR3 is CASSAPSPYRGSSYEQYV. In DNA form, the CDR3 reads TGTGCCAGCAGCGCACCCTCACCATACAGGGGGAGCTCCTACGAGCAGTACGTC.

The chain employs TRBV4-2 and TRBJ2-5; 11 positions match TRBD1. The junction had 2 bases not matched to a gene; V was cut back by 3 bases and J by 5 bases. Germline values: CDR1 LGHNA, CDR2 YNFKEQ. The CDR3 consists of 14 residues. The CDR3 sequence: CASSQGQGGETQYF. The DNA for the CDR3 is TGTGCCAGCAGCCAGGGACAGGGGGGCGAGACCCAGTACTTC.

The chain employs TRBV21-1 and TRBJ2-2; the D call of TRBD1 is as the table states it, not checked on the DNA. TRBV21-1 is annotated as a pseudogene. The CDR3 length is 15 residues. CDR3 sequence: CASTVGQGVTGELFF. The CDR3 DNA reads as TGTGCCAGCACTGTAGGACAGGGTGTAACCGGGGAGCTGTTTTTT.